This T cell receptor (beta chain) was identified during a study of T cells in Graves' hyperthyroidism and ophthalmopathy. TCR beta CDR3 regions were amplified from RNA transcripts. The TCR CDR3 first-round RT-PCR relied on the HTBI primer set. Via MiXCR, TCRdb re-called the multiplex PCR reads, giving one row per CDR3 protein. The sample lists 380,000 or so distinct CDR3 sequences, roughly 12% occurring once. At least ten counts were recorded for this clonotype. Trimming removed 6 bases from V and 1 base from J, with 9 bases in between. Germline V CDR1 and CDR2: SNHLY, FYNNEI. The CDR3 has 14 residues.

The sample taken for sequencing was blood. This chain joins TRBV2 and TRBJ2-2; D gene ambiguous. The receptor comes from a man aged 25-45 years with Graves' hyperthyroidism that later progressed to Graves' ophthalmopathy. CDR3 DNA: TGTGCCAGCAGGGTTACACAGAACACCGGGGAGCTGTTTTTT. Its protein product is CASRVTQNTGELFF.